This T cell receptor beta chain was sequenced for a study of cytomegalovirus exposure and HLA in healthy donors. The CDR3 totals 16 residues. Trimming pared 0 bases from V and 6 bases from J, leaving 18 bases between. Germline-derived CDR1 and CDR2 are GTSNPN and SVGIG (reference sequence). The study ran its PCR with 60 Vbeta and 13 Jbeta primers. Only in-frame clones appear in the TCRdb table, and some are missing; sequencing was by immunoSEQ multiplex PCR. The sample consists of approximately 150,000 clones, 65% to 90% of them appearing once. The source of this sequence is a male donor in good health and CMV-seronegative. The sequencing sample was made of PBMCs. This chain connects TRBV30 to TRBJ1-3; weak D call: TRBD1 (5 bases). CDR3 sequence reads: CAWSVSQGWVKNTIYF. The CDR3 DNA reads TGTGCCTGGAGTGTATCCCAGGGTTGGGTCAAAAACACCATATATTTT.